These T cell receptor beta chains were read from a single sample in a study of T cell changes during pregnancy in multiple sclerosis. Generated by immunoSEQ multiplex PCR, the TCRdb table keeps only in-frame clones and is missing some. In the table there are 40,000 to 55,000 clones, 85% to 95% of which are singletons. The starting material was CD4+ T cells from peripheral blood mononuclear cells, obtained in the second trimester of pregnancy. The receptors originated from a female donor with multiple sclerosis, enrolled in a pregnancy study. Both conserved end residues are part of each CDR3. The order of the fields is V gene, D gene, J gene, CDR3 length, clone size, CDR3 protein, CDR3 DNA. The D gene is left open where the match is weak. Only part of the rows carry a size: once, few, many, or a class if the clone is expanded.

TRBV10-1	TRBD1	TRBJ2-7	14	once	CASSGGQGTTPSYF	TGCGCCAGCAGTGGCGGACAGGGCACAACACCCTCGTACTTC
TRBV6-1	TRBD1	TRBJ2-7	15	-	CASSDTGTGGREQYF	TGTGCCAGCAGTGATACCGGGACAGGGGGGAGGGAGCAGTACTTC
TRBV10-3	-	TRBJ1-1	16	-	CAIKGWEEGPLTEAFF	TGTGCCATCAAGGGCTGGGAGGAAGGGCCCTTAACTGAAGCTTTCTTT
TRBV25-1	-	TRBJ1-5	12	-	CATAEGNQPQHF	TGTGCCACGGCCGAGGGCAATCAGCCCCAGCATTTT
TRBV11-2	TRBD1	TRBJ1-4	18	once	CASSTLRGQGATNEKLFF	TGTGCCAGCAGCACGCTTCGGGGACAGGGGGCAACTAATGAAAAACTGTTTTTT
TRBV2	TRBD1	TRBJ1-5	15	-	CASSRQGVRNQPQHF	TGTGCCAGCAGTCGTCAGGGGGTACGGAATCAGCCCCAGCATTTT
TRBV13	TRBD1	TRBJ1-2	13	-	CASSGWTGEGYTF	TGTGCCAGCAGCGGATGGACAGGGGAAGGCTACACCTTC
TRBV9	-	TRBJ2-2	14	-	CASSRGPNTGELFF	TGTGCCAGCAGCAGGGGCCCGAACACCGGGGAGCTGTTTTTT
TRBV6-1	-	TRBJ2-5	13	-	CASRDRSQETQYF	TGTGCCAGCCGCGACAGGAGTCAAGAGACCCAGTACTTC
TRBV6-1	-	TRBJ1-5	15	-	CASIARGPSNQPQHF	TGTGCCAGTATCGCGCGGGGGCCTAGCAATCAGCCCCAGCATTTT
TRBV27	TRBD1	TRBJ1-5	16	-	CASSPWTGGSNQPQHF	TGTGCCAGCAGTCCCTGGACAGGGGGAAGCAATCAGCCCCAGCATTTT
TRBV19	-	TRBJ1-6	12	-	CARGTSNSPLHF	TGTGCCAGAGGGACAAGCAATTCACCCCTCCACTTT
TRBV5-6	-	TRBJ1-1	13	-	CASSSSLNTEAFF	TGTGCCAGCAGCTCCAGTCTGAACACTGAAGCTTTCTTT
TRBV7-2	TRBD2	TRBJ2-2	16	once	CASSLRLAGGGGELFF	TGTGCCAGCAGCTTAAGGCTAGCGGGGGGCGGTGGGGAGCTGTTTTTT
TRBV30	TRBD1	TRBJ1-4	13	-	CAWSIQGSEKLFF	TGTGCCTGGAGCATACAGGGGAGTGAAAAACTGTTTTTT
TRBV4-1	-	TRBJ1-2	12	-	CASSQDGYGYTF	TGCGCCAGCAGCCAAGACGGCTATGGCTACACCTTC
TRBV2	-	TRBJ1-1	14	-	CASSSQGTNTEAFF	TGTGCCAGCAGTTCACAGGGAACGAACACTGAAGCTTTCTTT
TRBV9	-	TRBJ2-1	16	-	CASSVGGSAAYNEQFF	TGTGCCAGCAGCGTAGGGGGTAGCGCAGCCTACAATGAGCAGTTCTTC
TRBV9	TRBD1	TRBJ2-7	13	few	CASSGRTGDEQYF	TGTGCCAGCAGCGGGAGGACAGGTGACGAGCAGTACTTC
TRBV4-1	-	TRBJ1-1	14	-	CASSQYLDRPGAFF	TGCGCCAGCAGCCAGTATCTAGACAGGCCCGGAGCTTTCTTT